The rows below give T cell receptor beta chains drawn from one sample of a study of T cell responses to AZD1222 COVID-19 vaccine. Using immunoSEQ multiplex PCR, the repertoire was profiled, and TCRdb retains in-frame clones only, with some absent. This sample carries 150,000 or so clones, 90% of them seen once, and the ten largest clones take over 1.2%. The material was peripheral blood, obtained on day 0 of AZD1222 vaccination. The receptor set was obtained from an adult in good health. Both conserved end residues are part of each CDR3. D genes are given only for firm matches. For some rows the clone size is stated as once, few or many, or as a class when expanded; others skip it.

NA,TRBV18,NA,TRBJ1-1,TGTGCCAGCTCACCACCGGGGAAACAAAACACTGAAGCTTTCTTT,CASSPPGKQNTEAFF
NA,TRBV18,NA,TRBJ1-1,TGTGCCAGCTCACCACCGGGACAGAACACTGAAGCTTTCTTT,CASSPPGQNTEAFF
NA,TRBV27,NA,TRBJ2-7,TGTGCCAGCAGTTTATATGGGGGCAACGAGCAGTACTTC,CASSLYGGNEQYF
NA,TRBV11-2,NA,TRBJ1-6,TGTGCCAGCAGCTTACGGGGGTCGGGTGGGGCACCCCTCCACTTT,CASSLRGSGGAPLHF
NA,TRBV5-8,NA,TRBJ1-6,TGTGCCAGCAGCTTGGACAGGACAGCGGATTCACCCCTCCACTTT,CASSLDRTADSPLHF
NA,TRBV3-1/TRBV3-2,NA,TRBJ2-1,TGTGCCAGCAGCCAGGGAGGTCTCAATGAGCAGTTCTTC,CASSQGGLNEQFF
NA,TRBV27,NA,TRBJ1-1,TGTGCCAGCGGTACAGGGACGAACACTGAAGCTTTCTTT,CASGTGTNTEAFF
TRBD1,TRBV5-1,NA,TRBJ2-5,TGCGCCAGCAGCTTGGGGGACAGCAACCAAGAGACCCAGTACTTC,CASSLGDSNQETQYF
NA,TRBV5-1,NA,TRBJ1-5,TGCGCCAGCAGCTTGTCTCCGGCCAGCAATCAGCCCCAGCATTTT,CASSLSPASNQPQHF
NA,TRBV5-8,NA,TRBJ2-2,TGTGCCAGCGGGGCCGCGTTCTCCGCCGGGGAGCTGTTTTTT,CASGAAFSAGELFF
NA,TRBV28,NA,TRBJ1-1,TGTGCCAGCAGTTTATATGGACCCTTGAACACTGAAGCTTTCTTT,CASSLYGPLNTEAFF
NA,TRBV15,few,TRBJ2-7,TGTGCCACCAGCAGAGATGGAGGGCAGTACTTC,CATSRDGGQYF
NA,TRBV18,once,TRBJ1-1,TGTGCCAGCTCACCCGTTGAAGCTTTCTTT,CASSPVEAFF
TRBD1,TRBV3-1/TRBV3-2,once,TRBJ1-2,TGTGCCAGCAGCCAAGGACAGGGAACTGGCTACACCTTC,CASSQGQGTGYTF
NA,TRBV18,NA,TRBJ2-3,TGTGCCAGCTCTACCAGCCCGGTTTCAGATACGCAGTATTTT,CASSTSPVSDTQYF
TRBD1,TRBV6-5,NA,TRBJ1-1,TGTGCCAGCAGCCTCACAGGGGGCTGGACTGAAGCTTTCTTT,CASSLTGGWTEAFF
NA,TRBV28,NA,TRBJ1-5,TGTGCCAGCAGTTTGGGACCAGCGCCCCAGCATTTT,CASSLGPAPQHF
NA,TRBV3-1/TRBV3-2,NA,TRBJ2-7,TGTGCCAGCAGCCAGGGAGACTACGAGCAGTACTTC,CASSQGDYEQYF
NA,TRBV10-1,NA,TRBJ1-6,TGCGCCAGCGAACGTGAGCCCCTCCACTTT,CASEREPLHF
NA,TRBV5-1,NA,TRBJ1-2,TGCGCCAGCAGCTTGAGGGGGAAAGATCTTGATGGCTACACCTTC,CASSLRGKDLDGYTF
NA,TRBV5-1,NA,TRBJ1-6,TGCGCCAGCAGTAGACAGTCCCCGGGATCCTATAATTCACCCCTCCACTTT,CASSRQSPGSYNSPLHF
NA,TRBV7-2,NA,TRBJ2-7,TGTGCCAGCAGCTTAGTACTCGAGCAGTACTTC,CASSLVLEQYF
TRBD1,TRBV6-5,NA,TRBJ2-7,TGTGCCAGCAGTTACTCACGGACAGGGACAACCTACGAGCAGTACTTC,CASSYSRTGTTYEQYF
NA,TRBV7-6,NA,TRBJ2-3,TGTGCCAGCAGTAATGGGGCAGATACGCAGTATTTT,CASSNGADTQYF
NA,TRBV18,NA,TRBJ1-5,TGTGCCAGCTCACCTCGACAGCAGGATCAGCCCCAGCATTTT,CASSPRQQDQPQHF
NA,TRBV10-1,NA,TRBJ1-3,TGCGCCAGCAGAGGACGTAGACACTCTGGAAACACCATATATTTT,CASRGRRHSGNTIYF
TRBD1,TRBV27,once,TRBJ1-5,TGTGCCAGCAGCCCGACAGGGGCTAATCAGCCCCAGCATTTT,CASSPTGANQPQHF
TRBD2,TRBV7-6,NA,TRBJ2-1,TGTGCCAGCAGCGGGTACGGGACTAGTCAGAATGAGCAGTTCTTC,CASSGYGTSQNEQFF
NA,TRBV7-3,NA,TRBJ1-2,TGTGCCAGCAGCTCCGGGTTAGGCGGCTACACCTTC,CASSSGLGGYTF
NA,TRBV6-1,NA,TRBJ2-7,TGTGCCAGCAGTTCAATCCGGGACTGGGCCTACGAGCAGTACTTC,CASSSIRDWAYEQYF
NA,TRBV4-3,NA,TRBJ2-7,TGCGCCAGCAGCCAAGTCAAGGGGGGGTCCTACGAGCAGTACTTC,CASSQVKGGSYEQYF
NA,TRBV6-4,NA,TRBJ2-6,TGTGCCAGCAGTGAGTTTATGGGGGCTGGGGCCAACGTCCTGACTTTC,CASSEFMGAGANVLTF
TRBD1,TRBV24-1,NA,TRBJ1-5,TGTGCCACCAGGGCACAGGGGGCGGAACAGCCCCAGCATTTT,CATRAQGAEQPQHF
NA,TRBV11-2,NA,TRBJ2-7,TGTGCCAGCAGCTTAAGGCCAGCGAGCGTGCCCTACGAGCAGTACTTC,CASSLRPASVPYEQYF
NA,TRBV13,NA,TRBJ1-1,TGTGCCAGCAGCTTATCCTGGGAGAACACTGAAGCTTTCTTT,CASSLSWENTEAFF
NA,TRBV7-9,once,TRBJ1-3,TGTGCCAGCAGCGAAGGACGGGAGACTGGAAACACCATATATTTT,CASSEGRETGNTIYF
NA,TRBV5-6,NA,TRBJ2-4,TGTGCCAGCAGCCTGGAGGCAGCAAAAATTCAGTACTTC,CASSLEAAKIQYF
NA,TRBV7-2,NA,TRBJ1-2,TGTGCCAGCAGCCCATCCGGCTATGGCTACACCTTC,CASSPSGYGYTF
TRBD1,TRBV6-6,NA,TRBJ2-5,TGTGCCAGCAGTTATGCATCCGGGACAGGGGAAGAGACCCAGTACTTC,CASSYASGTGEETQYF
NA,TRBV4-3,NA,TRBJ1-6,TGCGCCAGCAGCCAAGATCAAAACAGGGTCGGTTCACCCCTCCACTTT,CASSQDQNRVGSPLHF
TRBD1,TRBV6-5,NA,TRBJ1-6,TGTGCCAGCAGTTACGGGGACAGGGCTGATTCACCCCTCCACTTT,CASSYGDRADSPLHF
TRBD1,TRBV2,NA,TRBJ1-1,TGTGCCAGCAGCGAGAGGACAGGGGTGAGGGGCACTGAAGCTTTCTTT,CASSERTGVRGTEAFF
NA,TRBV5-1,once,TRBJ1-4,TGCGCCAGCAGCCCCCGGGCGAATGAAAAACTGTTTTTT,CASSPRANEKLFF
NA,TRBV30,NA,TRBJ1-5,TGTGCCTGGAGTGTACAACAAGATCAGCCCCAGCATTTT,CAWSVQQDQPQHF
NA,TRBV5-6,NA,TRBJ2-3,TGTGCCAGCAGCGTAGACCCCGACCTCACAGATACGCAGTATTTT,CASSVDPDLTDTQYF
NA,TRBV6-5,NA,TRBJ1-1,TGTGCCAGCAGTTACAAGGGAATGAACACTGAAGCTTTCTTT,CASSYKGMNTEAFF
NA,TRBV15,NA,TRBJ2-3,TGTGCCACCAGCAGGGAGGGAACAGATACGCAGTATTTT,CATSREGTDTQYF
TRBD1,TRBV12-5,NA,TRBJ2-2,TGTGCTAGTGGTTTGTACGTGGGGACAGCGAACACCGGGGAGCTGTTTTTT,CASGLYVGTANTGELFF
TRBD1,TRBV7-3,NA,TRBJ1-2,TGTGCCAGCAGCTTAGGACAGGGACGTGATGGCTACACCTTC,CASSLGQGRDGYTF
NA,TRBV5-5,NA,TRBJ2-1,TGTGCCAGCACCCGGAGGGACAGCGGTTACAATGAGCAGTTCTTC,CASTRRDSGYNEQFF
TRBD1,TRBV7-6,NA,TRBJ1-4,TGTGCCAGCAGCTTAATAACCCCCGCAGGGGGTAATGAAAAACTGTTTTTT,CASSLITPAGGNEKLFF
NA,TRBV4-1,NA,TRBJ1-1,TGCGCCAGCAGCCAAGATGAAAACAGGGAGTTGCAAGCTTTCTTT,CASSQDENRELQAFF
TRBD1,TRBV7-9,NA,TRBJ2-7,TGTGCCAGCAGCCCCGGGACAGTTCACTACGAGCAGTACTTC,CASSPGTVHYEQYF
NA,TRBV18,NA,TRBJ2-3,TGTGCCAGCCATGGGCCTTGGGGGGCCCAGTGGACAGATACGCAGTATTTT,CASHGPWGAQWTDTQYF
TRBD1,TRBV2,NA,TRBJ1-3,TGTGCCAGCAGTTCTCAGGGGGACTCTGGAAACACCATATATTTT,CASSSQGDSGNTIYF
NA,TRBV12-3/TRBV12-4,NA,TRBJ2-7,TGTGCCAGCAGTTTTAGGGTCCGTGGCGAGCAGTACTTC,CASSFRVRGEQYF
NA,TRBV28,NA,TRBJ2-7,TGTGCCAGCAGCTCTCCGGGATCAAATACCTACGAGCAGTACTTC,CASSSPGSNTYEQYF
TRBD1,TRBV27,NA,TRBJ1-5,TGTGCCACCAAAACAGGGGGCGGCAATCAGCCCCAGCATTTT,CATKTGGGNQPQHF
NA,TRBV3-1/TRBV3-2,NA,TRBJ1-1,TGTGCCAGCAGCCAAGATCTTCGGGACGGGGGGTCTGAAGCTTTCTTT,CASSQDLRDGGSEAFF
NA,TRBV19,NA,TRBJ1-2,TGTGCCAGTAGTATAGATTTGGACTATGGCTACACCTTC,CASSIDLDYGYTF